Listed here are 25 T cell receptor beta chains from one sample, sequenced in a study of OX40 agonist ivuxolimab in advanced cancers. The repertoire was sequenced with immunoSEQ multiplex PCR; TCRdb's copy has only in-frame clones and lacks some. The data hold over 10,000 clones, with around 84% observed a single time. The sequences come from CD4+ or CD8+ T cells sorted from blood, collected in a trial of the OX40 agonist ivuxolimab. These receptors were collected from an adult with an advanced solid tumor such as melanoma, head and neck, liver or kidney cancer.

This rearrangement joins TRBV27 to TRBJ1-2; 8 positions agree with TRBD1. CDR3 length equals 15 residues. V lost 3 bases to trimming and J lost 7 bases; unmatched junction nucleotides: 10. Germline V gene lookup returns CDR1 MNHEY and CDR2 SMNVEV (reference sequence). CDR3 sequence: CASSLSAGTGFGYTF. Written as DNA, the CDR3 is TGTGCCAGCAGTTTGAGCGCCGGGACAGGATTTGGCTACACCTTC.

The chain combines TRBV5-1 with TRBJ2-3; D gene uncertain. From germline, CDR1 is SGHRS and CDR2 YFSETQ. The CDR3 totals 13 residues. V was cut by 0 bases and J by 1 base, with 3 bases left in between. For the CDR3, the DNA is TGCGCCAGCAGCTTGGCTGGCACAGATACGCAGTATTTT. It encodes CASSLAGTDTQYF. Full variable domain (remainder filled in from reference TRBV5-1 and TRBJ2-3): KAGVTQTPRYLIKTRGQQVTLSCSPISGHRSVSWYQQTPGQGLQFLFEYFSETQRNKGNFPGRFSGRQFSNSRSEMNVSTLELGDSALYLCASSLAGTDTQYFGPGTRLTVL.

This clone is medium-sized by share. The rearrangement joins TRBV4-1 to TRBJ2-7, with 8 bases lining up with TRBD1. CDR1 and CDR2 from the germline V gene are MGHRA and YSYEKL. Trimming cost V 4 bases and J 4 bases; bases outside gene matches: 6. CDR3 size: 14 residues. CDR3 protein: CASSLSDRAYEQYF. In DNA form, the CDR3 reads TGCGCCAGCAGCCTTTCGGACAGGGCTTACGAGCAGTACTTC.

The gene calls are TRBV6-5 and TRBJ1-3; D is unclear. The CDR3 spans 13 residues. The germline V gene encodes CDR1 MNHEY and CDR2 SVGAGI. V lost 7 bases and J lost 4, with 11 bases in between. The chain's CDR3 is CASTKTTGNTIYF. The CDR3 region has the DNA TGTGCCAGCACCAAGACAACCGGAAACACCATATATTTT.

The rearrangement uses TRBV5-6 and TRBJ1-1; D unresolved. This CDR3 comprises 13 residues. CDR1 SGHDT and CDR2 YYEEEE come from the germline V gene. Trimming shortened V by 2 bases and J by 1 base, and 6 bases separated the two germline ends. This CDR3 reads CASSFGGNTEAFF. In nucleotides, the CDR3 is TGTGCCAGCAGCTTTGGTGGGAACACTGAAGCTTTCTTT. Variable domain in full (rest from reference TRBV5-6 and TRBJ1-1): DAGVTQSPTHLIKTRGQQVTLRCSPKSGHDTVSWYQQALGQGPQFIFQYYEEEERQRGNFPDRFSGHQFPNYSSELNVNALLLGDSALYLCASSFGGNTEAFFGQGTRLTVV.

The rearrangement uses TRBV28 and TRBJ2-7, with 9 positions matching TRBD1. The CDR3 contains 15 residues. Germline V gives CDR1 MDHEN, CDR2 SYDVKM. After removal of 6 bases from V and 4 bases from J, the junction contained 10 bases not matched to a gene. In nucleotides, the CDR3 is TGTGCCAGCAGCCGCCGGGACAGGGTCCTATACGAGCAGTACTTC. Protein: CASSRRDRVLYEQYF.

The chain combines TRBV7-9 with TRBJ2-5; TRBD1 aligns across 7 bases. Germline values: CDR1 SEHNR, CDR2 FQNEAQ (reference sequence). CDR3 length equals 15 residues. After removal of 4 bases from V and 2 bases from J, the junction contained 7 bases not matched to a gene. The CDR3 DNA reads TGTGCCAGCAGCTCTAGCCCACAGGGGCAAGAGACCCAGTACTTC. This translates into CASSSSPQGQETQYF. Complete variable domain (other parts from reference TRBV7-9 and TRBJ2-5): DTGVSQNPRHKITKRGQNVTFRCDPISEHNRLYWYRQTLGQGPEFLTYFQNEAQLEKSRLLSDRFSAERPKGSFSTLEIQRTEQGDSAMYLCASSSSPQGQETQYFGPGTRLLVL.

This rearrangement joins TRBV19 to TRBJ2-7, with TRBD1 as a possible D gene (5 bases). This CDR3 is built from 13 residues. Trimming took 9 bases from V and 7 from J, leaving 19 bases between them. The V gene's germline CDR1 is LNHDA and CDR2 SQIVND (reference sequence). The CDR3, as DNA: TGTGCCAGCTCCCAGGGATTTGTTGGAGAGCAGTACTTC. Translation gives CASSQGFVGEQYF.

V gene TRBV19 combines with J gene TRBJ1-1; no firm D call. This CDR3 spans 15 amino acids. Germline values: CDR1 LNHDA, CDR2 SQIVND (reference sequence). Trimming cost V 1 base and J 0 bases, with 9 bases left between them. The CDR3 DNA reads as TGTGCCAGTAGTATAGTACCCTTTATGAACACTGAAGCTTTCTTT. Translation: CASSIVPFMNTEAFF.

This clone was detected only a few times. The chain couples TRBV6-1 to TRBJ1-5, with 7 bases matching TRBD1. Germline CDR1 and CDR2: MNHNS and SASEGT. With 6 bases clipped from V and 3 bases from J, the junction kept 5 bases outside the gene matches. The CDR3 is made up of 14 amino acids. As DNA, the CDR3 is TGTGCCAGCAGCTACGGGACAGTCAATCAGCCCCAGCATTTT. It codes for CASSYGTVNQPQHF.

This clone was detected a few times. In nucleotides, the CDR3 is TGTGCCAGCACCGGACTAGCGGATTCGAGCTCCTACAATGAGCAGTTCTTC. It encodes CASTGLADSSSYNEQFF. V gene TRBV2 combines with J gene TRBJ2-1; 10 nucleotides line up with TRBD2. Trimming at V came to 7 bases and at J to 0 bases, leaving 9 bases not matched to a gene. The CDR3 is 17 amino acids. Germline values: CDR1 SNHLY, CDR2 FYNNEI.

This CDR3 reads CASSSSETSYEQYF. In DNA form, the CDR3 reads TGTGCCAGCAGCTCATCTGAAACCTCCTACGAGCAGTACTTC. The chain employs TRBV7-9 and TRBJ2-7; D gene ambiguous. V lost 4 bases and J lost 0, with 10 bases in between. This CDR3 contains 14 residues. Germline CDR1 and CDR2: SEHNR and FQNEAQ (reference sequence).

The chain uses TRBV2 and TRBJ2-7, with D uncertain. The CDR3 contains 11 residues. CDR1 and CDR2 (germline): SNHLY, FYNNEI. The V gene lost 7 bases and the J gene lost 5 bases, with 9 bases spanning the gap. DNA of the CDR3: TGTGCCAGCAAGATGGATGACGAGCAGTACTTC. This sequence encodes CASKMDDEQYF.

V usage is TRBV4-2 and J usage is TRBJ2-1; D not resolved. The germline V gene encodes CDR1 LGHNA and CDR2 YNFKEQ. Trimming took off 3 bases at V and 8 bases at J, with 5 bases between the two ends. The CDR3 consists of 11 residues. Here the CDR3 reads CASSHLHEQFF. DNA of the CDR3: TGTGCCAGCAGCCACTTGCATGAGCAGTTCTTC.

CDR3 protein: CASSLALGAEAFF. In nucleotides, the CDR3 is TGTGCCAGCAGCTTAGCGCTCGGGGCCGAAGCTTTCTTT. The chain carries TRBV7-9 and TRBJ1-1; tentatively, D is TRBD1 (5 bases). Germline V gene sequence: CDR1 SEHNR, CDR2 FQNEAQ (reference sequence). This CDR3 region has 13 residues. Trimming stripped 0 bases from V and 8 bases from J, with 10 bases between. The full variable domain, its missing parts supplied by reference TRBV7-9 and TRBJ1-1, is DTGVSQNPRHKITKRGQNVTFRCDPISEHNRLYWYRQTLGQGPEFLTYFQNEAQLEKSRLLSDRFSAERPKGSFSTLEIQRTEQGDSAMYLCASSLALGAEAFFGQGTRLTVV.

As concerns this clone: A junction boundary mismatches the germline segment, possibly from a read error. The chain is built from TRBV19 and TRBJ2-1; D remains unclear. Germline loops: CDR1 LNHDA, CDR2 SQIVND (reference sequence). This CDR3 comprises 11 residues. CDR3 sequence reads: CASSIGNEQFF. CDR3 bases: TGTGCCAGCAGTATAGGAAATGAGCAGTTCTTC.

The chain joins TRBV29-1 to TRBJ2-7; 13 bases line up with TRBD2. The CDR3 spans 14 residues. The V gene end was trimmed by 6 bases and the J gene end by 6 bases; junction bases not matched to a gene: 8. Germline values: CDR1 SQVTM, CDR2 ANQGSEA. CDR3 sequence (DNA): TGCAGCGTCCCTGGACTAGCGGGAGCGGGCGAGCAGTACTTC. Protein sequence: CSVPGLAGAGEQYF.

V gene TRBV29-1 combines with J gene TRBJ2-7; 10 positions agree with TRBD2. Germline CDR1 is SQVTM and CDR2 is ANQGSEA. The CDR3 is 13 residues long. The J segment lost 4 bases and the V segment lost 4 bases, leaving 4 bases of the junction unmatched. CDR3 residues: CSVVASGSYEQYF. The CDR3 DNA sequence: TGCAGCGTTGTCGCTAGCGGGAGTTACGAGCAGTACTTC.

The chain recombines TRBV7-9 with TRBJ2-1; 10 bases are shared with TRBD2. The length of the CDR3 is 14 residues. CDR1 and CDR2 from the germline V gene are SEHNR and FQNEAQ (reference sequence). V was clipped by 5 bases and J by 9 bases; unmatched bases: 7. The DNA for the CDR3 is TGTGCCAGCAGCCCAGCGCTAGCGGGAGCTGAGCAGTTCTTC. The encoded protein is CASSPALAGAEQFF. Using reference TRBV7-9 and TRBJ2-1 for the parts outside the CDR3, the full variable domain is DTGVSQNPRHKITKRGQNVTFRCDPISEHNRLYWYRQTLGQGPEFLTYFQNEAQLEKSRLLSDRFSAERPKGSFSTLEIQRTEQGDSAMYLCASSPALAGAEQFFGPGTRLTVL.

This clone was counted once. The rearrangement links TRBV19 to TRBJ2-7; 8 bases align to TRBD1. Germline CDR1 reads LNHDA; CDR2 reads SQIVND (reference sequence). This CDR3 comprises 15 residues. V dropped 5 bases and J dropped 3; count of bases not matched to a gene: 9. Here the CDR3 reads CASSPWTGSGYEQYF. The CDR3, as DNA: TGTGCCAGTAGTCCGTGGACAGGGAGCGGCTACGAGCAGTACTTC.

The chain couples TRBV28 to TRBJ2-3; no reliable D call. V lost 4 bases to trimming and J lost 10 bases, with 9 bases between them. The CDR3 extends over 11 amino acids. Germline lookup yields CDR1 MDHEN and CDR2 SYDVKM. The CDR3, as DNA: TGTGCCAGCAGTTCGCCCAGGCCGCAGTATTTT. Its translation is CASSSPRPQYF.

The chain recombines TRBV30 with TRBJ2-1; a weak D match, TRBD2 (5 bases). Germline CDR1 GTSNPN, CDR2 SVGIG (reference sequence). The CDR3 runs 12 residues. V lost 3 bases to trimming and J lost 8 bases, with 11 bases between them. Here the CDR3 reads CAWSILGDEQFF. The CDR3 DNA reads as TGTGCCTGGAGCATACTAGGCGATGAGCAGTTCTTC.

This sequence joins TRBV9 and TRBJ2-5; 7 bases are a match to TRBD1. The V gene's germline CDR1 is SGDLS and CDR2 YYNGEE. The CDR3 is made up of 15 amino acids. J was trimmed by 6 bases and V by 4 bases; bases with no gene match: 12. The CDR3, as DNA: TGTGCCAGCAGCCCCCTGGGGCAGGGGGTCCAGACCCAGTACTTC. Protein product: CASSPLGQGVQTQYF.

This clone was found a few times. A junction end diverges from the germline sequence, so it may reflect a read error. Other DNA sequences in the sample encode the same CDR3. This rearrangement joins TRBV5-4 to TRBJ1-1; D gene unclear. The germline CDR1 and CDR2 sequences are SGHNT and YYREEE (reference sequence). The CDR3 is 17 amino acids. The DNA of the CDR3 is TGCGCCAGCAGCCAAGATTGGTTTAGGTCGCTCGGCCGTGAAGCTTTCTTT. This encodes CASSQDWFRSLGREAFF.

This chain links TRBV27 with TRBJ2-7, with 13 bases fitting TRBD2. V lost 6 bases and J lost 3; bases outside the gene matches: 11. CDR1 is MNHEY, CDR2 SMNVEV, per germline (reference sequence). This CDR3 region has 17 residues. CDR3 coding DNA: TGTGCCAGCAGACCCTATGGACTAGCGGGAGAGGGCTACGAGCAGTACTTC. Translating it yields CASRPYGLAGEGYEQYF.